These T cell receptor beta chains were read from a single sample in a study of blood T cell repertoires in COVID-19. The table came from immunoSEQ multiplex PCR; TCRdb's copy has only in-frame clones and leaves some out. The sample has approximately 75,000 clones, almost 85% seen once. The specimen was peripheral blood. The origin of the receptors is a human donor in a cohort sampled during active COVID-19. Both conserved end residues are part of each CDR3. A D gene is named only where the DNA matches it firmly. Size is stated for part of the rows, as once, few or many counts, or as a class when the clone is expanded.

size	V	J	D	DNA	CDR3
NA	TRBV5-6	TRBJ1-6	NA	TGTGCCAGCAGCCCCGGGGGTAGTAATTCACCCCTCCACTTT	CASSPGGSNSPLHF
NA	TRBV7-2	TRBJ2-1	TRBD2	TGTGCCAGCAGCTTGAGCGGGGATAATGAGCAGTTCTTC	CASSLSGDNEQFF
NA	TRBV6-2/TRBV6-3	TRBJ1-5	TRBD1	TGTGCCAGCAGCTCCCCTCGGACAGGGAATCAGCCCCAGCATTTT	CASSSPRTGNQPQHF
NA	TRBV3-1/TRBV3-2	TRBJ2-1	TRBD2	TGTGCCAGCAGCCAAACCCTAGCGGGGGCTAGCTCCTACAATGAGCAGTTCTTC	CASSQTLAGASSYNEQFF
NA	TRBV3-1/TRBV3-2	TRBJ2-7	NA	TGTGCCAGCAGCCGACAGAGCTCCTACGAGCAGTACTTC	CASSRQSSYEQYF
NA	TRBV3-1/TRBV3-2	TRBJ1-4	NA	TGTGCCAGCAGCCAACCGCGAGAAAAACTGTTTTTT	CASSQPREKLFF
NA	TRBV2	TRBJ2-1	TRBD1	TGTGCCACTCATGGGACAGGGGACGTTGATGAGCAGTTCTTC	CATHGTGDVDEQFF
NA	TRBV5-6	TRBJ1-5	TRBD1	TGTGCCAGCAGCTTGAGGGGGCTCGGCAATCAGCCCCAGCATTTT	CASSLRGLGNQPQHF
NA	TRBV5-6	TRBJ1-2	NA	TGTGCCAGCAGCCTGCCGGGACATTCCTCTAACTATGGCTACACCTTC	CASSLPGHSSNYGYTF
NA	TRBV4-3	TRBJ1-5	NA	TGCGCCAGCAGCCAAGATACGGGGGGTCAGCCCCAGCATTTT	CASSQDTGGQPQHF
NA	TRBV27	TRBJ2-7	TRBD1	TGTGCCAGCAGGGACAGGGGATACGAGCAGTACTTC	CASRDRGYEQYF
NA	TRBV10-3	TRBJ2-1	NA	TGTGCCATCTCTCTAGGCAGGGGGGATGAGCAGTTCTTC	CAISLGRGDEQFF
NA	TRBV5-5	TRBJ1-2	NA	TGTGCCAGCAGCTTGTCCCTCGCGGGGAACTATGGCTACACCTTC	CASSLSLAGNYGYTF
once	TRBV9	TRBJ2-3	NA	TGTGCCAGCAGCGTCGCACAGTCGACGCAGTATTTT	CASSVAQSTQYF
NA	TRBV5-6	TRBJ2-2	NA	TGTGCCAGCAGCCCCCGGAGGTCAGGAGCCCCCAACACCGGGGAGCTGTTTTTT	CASSPRRSGAPNTGELFF
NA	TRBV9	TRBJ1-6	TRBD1	TGTGCCAGCAGCACAGGGGCTTTTAATTCACCCCTCCACTTT	CASSTGAFNSPLHF
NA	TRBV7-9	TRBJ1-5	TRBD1	TGTGCCAGCAGCCCCCCGACAGGGGATAGCAATCAGCCCCAGCATTTT	CASSPPTGDSNQPQHF
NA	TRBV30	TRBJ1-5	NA	TGTGCCTGGAGTGTACAGGTAGATCAGCCCCAGCATTTT	CAWSVQVDQPQHF
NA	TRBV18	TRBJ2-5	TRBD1	TGTGCCAGCTCACCACAACAGGGGGCGGAGACCCAGTACTTC	CASSPQQGAETQYF
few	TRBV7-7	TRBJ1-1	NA	TGTGCTAGCAGCTTAGGGGGGCCGCCTGAAGCTTTCTTT	CASSLGGPPEAFF
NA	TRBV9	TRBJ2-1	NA	TGTGCCAGCAGCGTAGCTTGGTTCAGCTCCTACAATGAGCAGTTCTTC	CASSVAWFSSYNEQFF
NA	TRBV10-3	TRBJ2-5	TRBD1	TGTGCCATCAGCGAAATCCCGGGACAGGGTCAAGAGACCCAGTACTTC	CAISEIPGQGQETQYF
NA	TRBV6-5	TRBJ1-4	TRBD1	TGTGCCACGCACAGGGACAGCAATGAAAAACTGTTTTTT	CATHRDSNEKLFF
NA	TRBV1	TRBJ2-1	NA	TGCACCAGCAGCCAAAGTCCACAGGGGCCGCGCCTCCGTACGTACAATGAGCAGTTCTTC	CTSSQSPQGPRLRTYNEQFF
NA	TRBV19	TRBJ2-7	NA	TGTGCCAGTAGTATAGAGGGGCGGGAGCAGTACTTC	CASSIEGREQYF
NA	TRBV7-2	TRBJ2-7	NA	TGTGCCAGCACCGGTGGAGCAGGGAACTACGAGCAGTACTTC	CASTGGAGNYEQYF
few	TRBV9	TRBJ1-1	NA	TGTGCCAGCAGCGTAGGGGCGGGCAGTCTCGGTATGACTGAAGCTTTCTTT	CASSVGAGSLGMTEAFF
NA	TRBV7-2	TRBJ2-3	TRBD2	TGTGCCAGCAGCTCGGGACTAGCGGGGGGGCTGGCAGATACGCAGTATTTT	CASSSGLAGGLADTQYF
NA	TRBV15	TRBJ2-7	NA	TGTGCCACCAGCCCCGAACCCAGGATCCACGAGCAGTACTTC	CATSPEPRIHEQYF
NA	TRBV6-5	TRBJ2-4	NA	TGTGCCAGCAGTTACGGGGCCTTAGGGGTTCAGTACTTC	CASSYGALGVQYF
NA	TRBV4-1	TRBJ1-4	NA	TGCGCCAGCAGCCAAGGGGAGATGGTTGAAAAACTGTTTTTT	CASSQGEMVEKLFF
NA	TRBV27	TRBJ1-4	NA	TGTGCCAGCAGTGTACTGGAGGATCGGGATGAAAAACTGTTTTTT	CASSVLEDRDEKLFF
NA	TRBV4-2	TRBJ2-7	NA	TGTGCCAGCAGCCAACCCTTCAGCGTTTACGAGCAGTACTTC	CASSQPFSVYEQYF
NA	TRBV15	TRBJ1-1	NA	TGTGCCACCAGCAGAGCGAGGACTGAAGCTTTCTTT	CATSRARTEAFF
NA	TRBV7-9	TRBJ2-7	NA	TGTGCCAGCAGCTTAGGTCTCGCGCAGGACGAGCAGTACTTC	CASSLGLAQDEQYF
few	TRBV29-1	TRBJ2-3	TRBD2	TGCAGCGTTGGGGGACTAGCGGGGCGCACAGATACGCAGTATTTT	CSVGGLAGRTDTQYF
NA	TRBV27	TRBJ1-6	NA	TGTGCCAGCAGGTTACAGGTTCTAAATAATTCACCCCTCCACTTT	CASRLQVLNNSPLHF
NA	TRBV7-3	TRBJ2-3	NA	TGTGCCAGCAGCCCCATGGGCGCTAGCACAGATACGCAGTATTTT	CASSPMGASTDTQYF
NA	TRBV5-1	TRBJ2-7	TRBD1	TGCGCCAGCAGCTCTAACAAGGACAGGTCCATCCTCTACGAGCAGTACTTC	CASSSNKDRSILYEQYF
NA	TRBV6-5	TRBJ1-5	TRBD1	TGTGCCAGCAAAGGACAGGGCCCTAGCAATCAGCCCCAGCATTTT	CASKGQGPSNQPQHF
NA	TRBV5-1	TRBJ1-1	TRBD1	TGCGCCAGCAGCTTGGACAGGGGGCGGGAAGCTTTCTTT	CASSLDRGREAFF
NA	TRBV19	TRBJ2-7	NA	TGTGCCAGTAGTACCACCACTAGCACGAGCTCCTACGAGCAGTACTTC	CASSTTTSTSSYEQYF
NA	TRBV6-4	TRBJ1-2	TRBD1	TGTGCCAGCTCGGGACAGGGGAATTATGGCTACACCTTC	CASSGQGNYGYTF
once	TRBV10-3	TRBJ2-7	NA	TGTGCCATCTCAGGGAAGGGGAACGAGCAGTACTTC	CAISGKGNEQYF
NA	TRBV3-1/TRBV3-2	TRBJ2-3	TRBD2	TGTGCCAGCAGCCCCCGGGGGGGACATACGCAGTATTTT	CASSPRGGHTQYF
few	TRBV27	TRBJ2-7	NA	TGTGCCAGCAGCCGGGACGGACTATACGAGCAGTACTTC	CASSRDGLYEQYF
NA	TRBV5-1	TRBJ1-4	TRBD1	TGCGCCAGCAGCCCACAGGGGACAATAGCTAATGAAAAACTGTTTTTT	CASSPQGTIANEKLFF
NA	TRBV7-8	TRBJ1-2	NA	TGTGCCAGCAGCTTAGCAGGGGCAGGGGACGACTATGGCTACACCTTC	CASSLAGAGDDYGYTF
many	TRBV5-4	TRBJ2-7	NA	TGTGCCAGCAGCATCAGGGACAACGAGCAGTACTTC	CASSIRDNEQYF
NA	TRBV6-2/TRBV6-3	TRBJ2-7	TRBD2	TGTGCCAGCAGTTCGGCCCACCGACTAGCGGACTCCGTCTCCTACGAGCAGTACTTC	CASSSAHRLADSVSYEQYF
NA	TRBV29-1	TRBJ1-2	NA	TGCAGCGTCGCCATGGGGAGCGGTGTTATCTATGGCTACACCTTC	CSVAMGSGVIYGYTF
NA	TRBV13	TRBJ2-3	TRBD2	TGTGCCAGCAGCAACCCGGGACTAGCGGGGGGGCGGAGGACAGATACGCAGTATTTT	CASSNPGLAGGRRTDTQYF
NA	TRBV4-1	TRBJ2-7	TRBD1	TGCGCCAGCAGCCAAGCCCCGGGGACAGGGAGAGGCGAGCAGTACTTC	CASSQAPGTGRGEQYF
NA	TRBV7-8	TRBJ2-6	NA	TGTGCCAGCAGCGCAGGGTCTATCCCGTATGGGGCCAACGTCCTGACTTTC	CASSAGSIPYGANVLTF
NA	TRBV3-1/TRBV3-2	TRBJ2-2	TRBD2	TGTGCCAGCACCGCTCGGGGGGGCGTCACCGGGGAGCTGTTTTTT	CASTARGGVTGELFF
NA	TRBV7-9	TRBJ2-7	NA	TGTGCCAGCAGCTTATCACGTGAGCGCTCCTACGAGCAGTACTTC	CASSLSRERSYEQYF
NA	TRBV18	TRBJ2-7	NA	TGTGCCAGCTCGCGGGACGGCGGTTCCTACGAGCAGTACTTC	CASSRDGGSYEQYF
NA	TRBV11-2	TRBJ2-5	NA	TGTGCCAGCAGCTTACTTTTCGGACAGCAAGAGACCCAGTACTTC	CASSLLFGQQETQYF
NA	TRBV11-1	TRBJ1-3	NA	TGTGCCAGCACCCGGACACAGATTGTTTCTGGAAACACCATATATTTT	CASTRTQIVSGNTIYF
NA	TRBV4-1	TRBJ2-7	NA	TGCGCCAGCAGCCAGCCGGGTTCCTACGAGCAGTACTTC	CASSQPGSYEQYF